Sequencing of this TCR beta chain was carried out in a study of technical replicates of blood from a handful of donors. Assay used: immunoSEQ multiplex PCR; TCRdb lists only in-frame clones, some missing. This sample has tens of thousands of clones, with 75% to 95% found just once. The CDR3 consists of 13 residues. In germline, CDR1 is MNHNY, CDR2 SVGAGI (reference sequence). V lost 2 bases to trimming and J lost 5 bases, with 10 bases between them. The V call is TRBV6-6, the J call TRBJ2-7; D uncertain. The receptor was isolated from a human donor in good health. Some clones in this sample may be carry-over from other donors' samples. Material for sequencing was T cells isolated from PBMCs. The chain's CDR3 is CASSYDGFDEQYF. The CDR3 DNA reads TGTGCCAGCAGTTACGACGGGTTTGACGAGCAGTACTTC.